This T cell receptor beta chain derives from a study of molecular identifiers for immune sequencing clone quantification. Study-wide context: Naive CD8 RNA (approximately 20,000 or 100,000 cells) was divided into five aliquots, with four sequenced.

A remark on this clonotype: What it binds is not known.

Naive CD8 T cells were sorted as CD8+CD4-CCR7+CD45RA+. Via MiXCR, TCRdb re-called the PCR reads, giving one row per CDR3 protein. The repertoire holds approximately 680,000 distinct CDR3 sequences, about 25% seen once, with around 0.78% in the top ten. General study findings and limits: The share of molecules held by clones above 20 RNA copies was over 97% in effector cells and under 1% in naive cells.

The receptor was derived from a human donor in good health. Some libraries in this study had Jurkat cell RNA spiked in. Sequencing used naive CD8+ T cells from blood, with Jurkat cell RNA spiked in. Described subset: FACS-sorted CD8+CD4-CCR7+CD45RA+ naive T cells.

CDR3 coding DNA: TGTGCCTGGAGTGAAGGACATAAAGCTTTCTTT. Protein: CAWSEGHKAFF. The rearrangement uses TRBV30 and TRBJ1-1; TRBD1 is a possible D gene (5 bases). Germline loops: CDR1 GTSNPN, CDR2 SVGIG (reference sequence). The CDR3 totals 11 residues. Trimming stripped 1 base from V and 9 bases from J, with 9 bases between.